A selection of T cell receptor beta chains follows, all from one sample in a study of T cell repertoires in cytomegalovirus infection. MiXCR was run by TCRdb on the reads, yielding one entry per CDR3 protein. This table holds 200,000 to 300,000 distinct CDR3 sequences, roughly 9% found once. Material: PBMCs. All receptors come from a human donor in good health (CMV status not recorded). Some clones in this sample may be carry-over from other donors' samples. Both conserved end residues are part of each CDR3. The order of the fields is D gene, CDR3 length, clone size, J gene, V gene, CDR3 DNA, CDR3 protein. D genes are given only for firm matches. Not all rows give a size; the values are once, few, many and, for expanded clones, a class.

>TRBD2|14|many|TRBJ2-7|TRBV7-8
TGTGCCAGCAGCTTTGGGCGGGAGTGGGGCGAGCAGTACTTC
CASSFGREWGEQYF
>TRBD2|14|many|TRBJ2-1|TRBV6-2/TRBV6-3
TGTGCCAGCAGATTAGCGGGGGGCTACAATGAGCAGTTCTTC
CASRLAGGYNEQFF
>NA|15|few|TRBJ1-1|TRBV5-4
TGTGCCAGCAGCGGGGACGGAGCGATGAACACTGAAGCTTTCTTT
CASSGDGAMNTEAFF
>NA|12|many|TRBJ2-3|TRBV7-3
TGTGCCAGCAGCGAACCCGGGGGCGCGCAGTATTTT
CASSEPGGAQYF
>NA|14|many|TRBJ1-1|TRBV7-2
TGTGCCAGCAGCTGGCAGGGTGCGAACACTGAAGCTTTCTTT
CASSWQGANTEAFF
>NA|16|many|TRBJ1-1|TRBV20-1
TGCAGTGCTAGAGATCCCACAACGGGGGGCGCAGGCTTAGCTTTCTTT
CSARDPTTGGAGLAFF
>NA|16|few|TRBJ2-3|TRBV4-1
TGCGCCAGCAGCCATGGGACCAAGGGCGGCACAGATACGCAGTATTTT
CASSHGTKGGTDTQYF
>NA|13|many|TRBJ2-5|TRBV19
TGTGCCAGTAGTAGGGGACCTCCGGAGACCCAGTACTTC
CASSRGPPETQYF
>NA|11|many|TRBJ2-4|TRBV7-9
TGTGCCAGCAGCTTACAAAACATTCAGTACTTC
CASSLQNIQYF
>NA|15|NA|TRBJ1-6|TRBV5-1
TGCGCCAGCAGCTTGGAACAGAAAGCTAATTCACCCCTCCACTTT
CASSLEQKANSPLHF
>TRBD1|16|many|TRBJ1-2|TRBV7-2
TGTGCCAGCAACCGTAGGCTGGGACAGGAGAACTATGGCTACACCTTC
CASNRRLGQENYGYTF
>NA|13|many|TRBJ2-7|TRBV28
TGTGCCAGCAGGGGACCCAGGGTGTACGAGCAGTACTTC
CASRGPRVYEQYF
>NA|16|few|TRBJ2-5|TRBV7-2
TGTGCCAGCAGCTTAGGGCTAGGTGGCGATTCGGAGACCCAGTACTTC
CASSLGLGGDSETQYF
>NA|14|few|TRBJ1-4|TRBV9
TGTGCCAGCAGCCCCACGGGCCTCGGAAGGAGTCTGTTTTTT
CASSPTGLGRSLFF